This T cell receptor beta chain was retrieved from a study of response to subunit inactivated influenza vaccine. Study results and caveats: It was the authors' suggestion that each seasonal influenza vaccination recruits few new T cells.

Regarding this clonotype: Its antigen is currently unknown.

Trimming cost V 7 bases and J 1 base, with 10 bases left between them. Germline V gene data show CDR1 as SEHNR and CDR2 as FQNEAQ (reference sequence). The CDR3 runs 13 residues. Using its own MiXCR run on the RT-PCR reads, TCRdb lists one record per CDR3 protein. This sample has over 450,000 distinct CDR3 sequences, with approximately 12% found just once. This chain connects TRBV7-9 to TRBJ2-5; no firm D call. Sequenced material: PBMCs from blood, taken about 6 weeks after vaccination. The receptor's source is a man aged 50 to 59 who received an inactivated influenza vaccine. CDR3 coding DNA: TGTGCCAGCACCCATGGTAGCCAAGAGACCCAGTACTTC. Its translation is CASTHGSQETQYF.